This paragraph reports one T cell receptor (beta chain). Antigen specificity is unknown. The data originate from a study of cytomegalovirus exposure and HLA in healthy donors. General study results and limits: Rarity held for most TCR sequences, but there were some public TCRs that occurred in many donors. Cytomegalovirus association was assigned to around 150 TCR beta chains. When analyzed later, the rates of TCR association showed variation by HLA locus, with DRB1 the most and HLA-C the fewest.

CDR3 length equals 15 residues. CDR1 SGHRS and CDR2 YFSETQ come from the germline V gene. Deletions cut 4 bases from V and 3 bases from J, with 16 bases between. It was with 60 Vbeta and 13 Jbeta primers that the PCR ran. Clones were read by immunoSEQ multiplex PCR, and TCRdb kept only the in-frame ones, dropping some. The clone table shows around 74,000 clones, with the ten largest holding roughly 13%. Each donor was healthy, and each was a bone marrow donor. Sequencing input: PBMCs. The V gene is TRBV5-1, the J gene TRBJ1-1; D may be TRBD1 (6 bases). This receptor was identified in a man aged 50 to 59 in good health and CMV-seropositive. In DNA, the CDR3 is TGCGCCAGCAGCCCATTACAGGGTCCGGACACTGAAGCTTTCTTT. It codes for CASSPLQGPDTEAFF.